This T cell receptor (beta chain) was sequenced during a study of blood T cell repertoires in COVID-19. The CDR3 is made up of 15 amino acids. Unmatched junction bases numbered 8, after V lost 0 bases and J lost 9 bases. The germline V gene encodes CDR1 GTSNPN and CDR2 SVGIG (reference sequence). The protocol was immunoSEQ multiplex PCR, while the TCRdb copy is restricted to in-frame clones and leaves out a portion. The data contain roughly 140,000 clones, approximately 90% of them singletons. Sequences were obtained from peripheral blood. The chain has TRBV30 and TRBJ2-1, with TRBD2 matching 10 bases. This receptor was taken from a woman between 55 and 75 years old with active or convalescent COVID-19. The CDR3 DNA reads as TGTGCCTGGAGTGTGTTTAGCGGGGGGAGGGGTGAGCAGTTCTTC. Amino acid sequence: CAWSVFSGGRGEQFF.